The following is a T cell receptor (beta chain) sequence with its context. The sample comes from a study of blood T cell repertoires in COVID-19. This CDR3 is built from 14 residues. The germline V gene has CDR1 MNHEY and CDR2 SVGAGI. Trimming took 6 bases from V and 1 from J; bases not matched to a gene: 3. The assay was immunoSEQ multiplex PCR, and TCRdb's table has in-frame clones only and misses some. The sample yields more than 35,000 clones, around 83% seen once. Input material: peripheral blood. This TCR was recovered from a woman older than 75 with acute or convalescent COVID-19. The V and J genes are TRBV6-5 and TRBJ1-3; TRBD1 aligns across 7 bases. CDR3 in DNA: TGTGCCAGCAGAACAGGGGCTTCTGGAAACACCATATATTTT. Residues: CASRTGASGNTIYF.